These 20 T cell receptor beta chains were all obtained from the same sample, sequenced in a study of T cell responses to AZD1222 COVID-19 vaccine. Some clones are missing from TCRdb's copy, which holds only in-frame ones; the method was immunoSEQ multiplex PCR. The table has about 96,000 clones, roughly nine tenths seen once. The sequencing used peripheral blood, collected on day 0 of AZD1222 vaccination. The receptors shown here come from an adult in good health.

The J gene is TRBJ1-5, the V gene TRBV7-2; no clear D gene. The CDR3 totals 13 residues. Per the germline V gene, CDR1 is SGHTA and CDR2 is FQGNSA. Between the trimmed V and J ends, which lost 5 bases and 5 bases, there was a span of 10 bases. CDR3 coding DNA: TGTGCCAGCAGCCAAGGAAGGGATCAGCCCCAGCATTTT. Its protein product is CASSQGRDQPQHF.

This clone appeared once. The J gene is TRBJ2-1, the V gene TRBV4-3; TRBD2 aligns across 7 bases. CDR3 length: 17 residues. Germline V gene sequence: CDR1 LGHNA, CDR2 YSLEER. J gave up 4 bases and V 0 bases, and 9 bases lay outside the gene matches. This chain's CDR3 is CASSQDLASGLYNEQFF. CDR3 nucleotides: TGCGCCAGCAGCCAAGATCTCGCTAGCGGTCTTTACAATGAGCAGTTCTTC.

J is TRBJ1-1 and V is TRBV13; possible D gene TRBD1, 5 bases. CDR1 and CDR2 (germline): PRHDT, FYEKMQ (reference sequence). Trimming removed 1 base from V and 1 base from J, with 25 bases in between. CDR3 length: 20 residues. CDR3 sequence: CASSLAGVLGDSRRNTEAFF. The CDR3 region has the DNA TGTGCCAGCAGCTTAGCTGGGGTTTTAGGGGACTCGAGAAGGAACACTGAAGCTTTCTTT.

The genes are TRBV6-1 and TRBJ2-7; D gene uncertain. V was shortened by 3 bases and J by 3 bases, with 18 bases between the two germline ends. The CDR3 is made up of 16 amino acids. In germline, CDR1 is MNHNS, CDR2 SASEGT. CDR3 sequence: CASSEGLRTEYYEQYF. The CDR3 bases are TGTGCCAGCAGTGAGGGCCTTCGGACGGAATACTACGAGCAGTACTTC.

This chain joins TRBV19 and TRBJ2-2; 7 nucleotides align to TRBD1. The junction had 19 bases not matched to a gene; V was cut back by 2 bases and J by 4 bases. The germline V gene has CDR1 LNHDA and CDR2 SQIVND (reference sequence). This CDR3 has 20 residues. The CDR3 spells CASSIIGALPGTASTGELFF. Here the CDR3 DNA reads TGTGCCAGTAGTATAATCGGGGCACTACCCGGGACAGCATCCACCGGGGAGCTGTTTTTT. Supplemented by reference TRBV19 and TRBJ2-2, the full variable domain reads DGGITQSPKYLFRKEGQNVTLSCEQNLNHDAMYWYRQDPGQGLRLIYYSQIVNDFQKGDIAEGYSVSREKKESFPLTVTSAQKNPTAFYLCASSIIGALPGTASTGELFFGEGSRLTVL.

The chain employs TRBV18 and TRBJ2-1; 9 bases map to TRBD1. The CDR3 extends over 13 amino acids. The ends lost 6 bases at V and 5 bases at J; junction bases unmatched: 2. Per germline, CDR1 KGHSH and CDR2 LQKENI. The CDR3 protein is CASSRDRDNEQFF. The CDR3 DNA reads TGTGCCAGCTCTCGGGACAGGGACAATGAGCAGTTCTTC.

This chain connects TRBV7-2 to TRBJ2-1; no clear D. In germline, CDR1 is SGHTA, CDR2 FQGNSA. Trimming pared 5 bases from V and 7 bases from J, leaving 6 bases between. The CDR3 has 11 residues. The DNA for the CDR3 is TGTGCCAGCAGCCGACTGAATGAGCAGTTCTTC. Its translation: CASSRLNEQFF.

This clone was detected a few times. The chain combines TRBV6-6 with TRBJ1-4; D perhaps matches TRBD1 (5 bases). V lost 5 bases, J lost 6 bases, and 28 bases lay in between. Germline V CDR1 and CDR2: MNHNY, SVGAGI (reference sequence). The CDR3 has 19 amino acids. The CDR3 coding sequence is TGTGCCAGCAGTCCCGGGGGGAACCGGGGCCCCGCGAGGCATGAAAAACTGTTTTTT. Translated, it gives CASSPGGNRGPARHEKLFF.

V and J are TRBV3-1 (or the pseudogene TRBV3-2) and TRBJ2-7; D is ambiguous. Germline loops: CDR1 LGHDT, CDR2 YNNKEL (reference sequence). The V gene lost 2 bases and the J gene lost 6 bases, with 17 bases spanning the gap. CDR3 length: 15 amino acids. CDR3: CASSQTRGSPIEQYF. The CDR3 DNA follows: TGTGCCAGCAGCCAAACTCGCGGATCACCGATCGAGCAGTACTTC.

The chain carries TRBV28 and TRBJ2-2, with 10 bases identical to TRBD2. CDR3 length: 18 amino acids. The germline V gene has CDR1 MDHEN and CDR2 SYDVKM. V lost 5 bases and J lost 3; bases outside the gene matches: 12. This chain's CDR3 is CASSQHGFLAGDTGELFF. CDR3 nucleotides: TGTGCCAGCAGTCAGCACGGGTTTCTAGCGGGGGACACCGGGGAGCTGTTTTTT.

This chain uses TRBV5-1 with TRBJ2-3, with D perhaps matching TRBD2 (6 bases). This CDR3 spans 17 amino acids. CDR1 is SGHRS, CDR2 YFSETQ, per germline. Trimming removed 0 bases from V and 3 bases from J, with 17 bases in between. The CDR3 here is CASSLGHGAGGTDTQYF. The DNA for the CDR3 is TGCGCCAGCAGCTTGGGTCACGGGGCTGGAGGGACAGATACGCAGTATTTT. Together with reference TRBV5-1 and TRBJ2-3, the CDR3 gives the full variable domain: KAGVTQTPRYLIKTRGQQVTLSCSPISGHRSVSWYQQTPGQGLQFLFEYFSETQRNKGNFPGRFSGRQFSNSRSEMNVSTLELGDSALYLCASSLGHGAGGTDTQYFGPGTRLTVL.

The V call is TRBV5-1, the J call TRBJ2-1, with D possibly being TRBD1 or TRBD2 (5 bases each). The V gene's germline CDR1 is SGHRS and CDR2 YFSETQ. Trimming shortened V by 0 bases and J by 3 bases, and 10 bases separated the two germline ends. The CDR3 runs 15 residues. CDR3 sequence (DNA): TGCGCCAGCAGCTTGGAGGGACCCTTCTACAATGAGCAGTTCTTC. It yields the protein CASSLEGPFYNEQFF. Variable domain in full (rest from reference TRBV5-1 and TRBJ2-1): KAGVTQTPRYLIKTRGQQVTLSCSPISGHRSVSWYQQTPGQGLQFLFEYFSETQRNKGNFPGRFSGRQFSNSRSEMNVSTLELGDSALYLCASSLEGPFYNEQFFGPGTRLTVL.

This clone was seen once. The chain is built from TRBV3-1 (or the pseudogene TRBV3-2) and TRBJ2-2; D tentatively reads TRBD1 or TRBD2 (5 bases each). V was clipped by 3 bases and J by 1 base, with 12 bases between them. The CDR3 totals 16 residues. CDR1 is LGHDT and CDR2 is YNNKEL in the germline V gene (reference sequence). The CDR3 DNA follows: TGTGCCAGCAGCCATGGGACGGGCTGGAACACCGGGGAGCTGTTTTTT. Translation: CASSHGTGWNTGELFF.

The gene calls are TRBV2 and TRBJ2-7, with 11 nucleotides matching TRBD2. The germline V gene encodes CDR1 SNHLY and CDR2 FYNNEI. This CDR3 has 16 residues. Germline trimming cut 4 bases from V and 1 base from J; bases unmatched to any gene: 6. The CDR3 DNA reads as TGTGCCAGCAGTGGGGGAGGGACTAGCGGATCCTACGAGCAGTACTTC. Translated: CASSGGGTSGSYEQYF. The whole variable domain, filled in from reference TRBV2 and TRBJ2-7, reads EPEVTQTPSHQVTQMGQEVILRCVPISNHLYFYWYRQILGQKVEFLVSFYNNEISEKSEIFDDQFSVERPDGSNFTLKIRSTKLEDSAMYFCASSGGGTSGSYEQYFGPGTRLTVT.

This rearrangement joins TRBV7-2 to TRBJ1-2; perhaps TRBD1 as D (5 bases). CDR3 length: 15 residues. Germline V gene sequence: CDR1 SGHTA, CDR2 FQGNSA. V was pared by 0 bases and J by 3 bases, with 11 bases between. CDR3 protein: CASSLAGGSYYGYTF. The CDR3 nucleotides read TGTGCCAGCAGCTTAGCCGGGGGTTCGTACTATGGCTACACCTTC. Full variable domain (missing parts from reference TRBV7-2 and TRBJ1-2): GAGVSQSPSNKVTEKGKDVELRCDPISGHTALYWYRQSLGQGLEFLIYFQGNSAPDKSGLPSDRFSAERTGGSVSTLTIQRTQQEDSAVYLCASSLAGGSYYGYTFGSGTRLTVV.

The gene calls are TRBV4-1 and TRBJ1-1; no clear D. The V end lost 1 base, the J end lost 10 bases, and 16 bases lay between the germline ends. This CDR3 comprises 14 residues. Germline loops: CDR1 MGHRA, CDR2 YSYEKL. The CDR3 DNA reads TGCGCCAGCAGCCAAGGTAGATACAGTCCTGTAGCTTTCTTT. This translates into CASSQGRYSPVAFF.

There are a few counts of this clone. V and J are TRBV15 and TRBJ2-1; D gene ambiguous. This CDR3 contains 14 residues. Germline CDR1 is LNHNV and CDR2 is YYDKDF (reference sequence). V was trimmed by 0 bases and J by 7 bases, leaving 10 bases between them. The CDR3 DNA follows: TGTGCCACCAGCAGAGATCGAGAGGTGAATGAGCAGTTCTTC. It encodes CATSRDREVNEQFF.

The V and J genes are TRBV20-1 and TRBJ1-1; no definite D call. This CDR3 spans 11 amino acids. V was trimmed by 6 bases and J by 8 bases, leaving 13 bases between them. CDR1 and CDR2 from the germline V gene are DFQATT and SNEGSKA (reference sequence). CDR3 residues: CSAPEVREAFF. The CDR3 nucleotides read TGCAGTGCGCCCGAGGTTCGGGAAGCTTTCTTT.

The chain carries TRBV6-2 or TRBV6-3 and TRBJ1-1; D call uncertain. The germline V gene has CDR1 MNHEY and CDR2 SVGEGT. The CDR3 is 16 residues long. V dropped 2 bases and J dropped 1 base, with 14 bases sitting between them. The CDR3 sequence is CASSYPTRIRNTEAFF. DNA for the CDR3: TGTGCCAGCAGTTACCCTACTAGAATTAGGAACACTGAAGCTTTCTTT.

The chain joins TRBV5-1 to TRBJ1-1, with D uncertain. Trimming cost V 0 bases and J 4 bases, with 13 bases left between them. The germline V gene has CDR1 SGHRS and CDR2 YFSETQ. The CDR3 has 15 residues. CDR3 protein: CASSLDMRGFTEAFF. DNA for the CDR3: TGCGCCAGCAGCTTGGACATGAGAGGGTTCACTGAAGCTTTCTTT.